These T cell receptor beta chains were read from a single sample in a study of T cell responses to AZD1222 COVID-19 vaccine. Only in-frame clones appear in the TCRdb table, and some are missing; sequencing was by immunoSEQ multiplex PCR. The sample has some 150,000 clones; roughly 94% are singletons. Sequencing used peripheral blood, obtained on day 0 of MenACWY control vaccination. These receptors all come from an adult in good health. CDR3s leave out the opening cysteine and the closing phenylalanine or tryptophan. The D gene is left open where the match is weak. Some rows mark clone size as missing; the rest say once, few, many or name a class of expanded clone.

CDR3 protein	V gene	clone size	D gene
ASSRAGGSNTGELF	TRBV19	-	TRBD2
ASSPSLNTEAF	TRBV3-1/TRBV3-2	-	-
ASSHRTVTANYGYT	TRBV7-2	-	-
ATSRPEGQGNQPQH	TRBV15	-	-
ASKMRDNQPQH	TRBV6-5	-	-
SVGQGRFYEQY	TRBV29-1	-	TRBD1
ASSVFGGNTGELF	TRBV3-1/TRBV3-2	-	-
AWSRVAHT	TRBV30	-	-
ASSFAGAGAF	TRBV27	-	-
ASSPSGRGSDTQY	TRBV28	-	TRBD2
ASSGGSTGELF	TRBV10-2	-	TRBD2
ASSTLPQAYNTGELF	TRBV7-9	-	-
ASSQGWTETYEQY	TRBV3-1/TRBV3-2	-	-
ASRGVGGRQH	TRBV6-5	few	-
ASSLVASYANYGYT	TRBV27	few	-
ASSPTGNQPQH	TRBV18	-	-
ASRLAGTGNTDTQY	TRBV28	-	TRBD1
ASRMRDRGRGQPQH	TRBV19	-	TRBD1
ASSNPPGQGLNTQY	TRBV5-1	-	TRBD1
ASSYRWGRVTHEQY	TRBV6-2/TRBV6-3	-	-
ASRGSQWHQH	TRBV21-1	-	-
ASSYGGRNTGELF	TRBV6-5	-	-
ASTWTGRNQPQH	TRBV19	once	TRBD1
ASSRDRGNTIY	TRBV12-3/TRBV12-4	few	-